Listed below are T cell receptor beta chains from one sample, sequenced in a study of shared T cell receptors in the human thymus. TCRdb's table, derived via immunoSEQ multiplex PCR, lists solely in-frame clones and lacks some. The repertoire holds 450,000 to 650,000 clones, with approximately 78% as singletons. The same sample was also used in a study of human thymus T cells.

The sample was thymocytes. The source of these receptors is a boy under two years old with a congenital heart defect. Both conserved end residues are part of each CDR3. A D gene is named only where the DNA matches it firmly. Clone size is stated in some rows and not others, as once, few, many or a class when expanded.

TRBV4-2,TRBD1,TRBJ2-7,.,CASSQLDRGMNEQYF,TGTGCCAGCAGCCAATTGGACAGGGGGATGAACGAGCAGTACTTC
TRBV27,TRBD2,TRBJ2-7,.,CASSLSGGLGGEQYF,TGTGCCAGCAGTTTATCTGGGGGACTAGGGGGCGAGCAGTACTTC
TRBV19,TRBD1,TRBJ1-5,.,CASSRHGTGANQPQHF,TGTGCCAGTAGTCGCCATGGGACAGGGGCTAATCAGCCCCAGCATTTT
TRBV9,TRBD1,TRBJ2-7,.,CASSERTGYEQYF,TGTGCCAGCAGCGAGAGGACAGGGTACGAGCAGTACTTC
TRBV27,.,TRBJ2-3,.,CASSPRLGSTDTQYF,TGTGCCAGCAGTCCCCGACTAGGAAGCACAGATACGCAGTATTTT
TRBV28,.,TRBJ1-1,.,CASSLKGRGNTEAFF,TGTGCCAGCAGTTTAAAGGGGAGGGGTAACACTGAAGCTTTCTTT
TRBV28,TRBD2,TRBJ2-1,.,CASSLPLAGGGNEQFF,TGTGCCAGCAGCCTCCCTCTAGCGGGAGGGGGGAATGAGCAGTTCTTC
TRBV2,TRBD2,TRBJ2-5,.,CASSEEREREGGQTQYF,TGTGCCAGCAGTGAAGAGAGAGAACGGGAGGGGGGGCAGACCCAGTACTTC
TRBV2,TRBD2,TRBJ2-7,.,CASTGTSETYEQYF,TGTGCCAGTACCGGGACTAGCGAAACCTACGAGCAGTACTTC
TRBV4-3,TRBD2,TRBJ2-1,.,CASSQELAGKDEQFF,TGCGCCAGCAGCCAAGAACTAGCGGGAAAGGATGAGCAGTTCTTC
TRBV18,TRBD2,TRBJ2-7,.,CASSPPSGSHSYEQYF,TGTGCCAGCTCACCACCTAGCGGGAGCCACTCCTACGAGCAGTACTTC
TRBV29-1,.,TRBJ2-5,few,CSVDPRRDGETQYF,TGCAGCGTTGACCCCCGGAGGGATGGAGAGACCCAGTACTTC
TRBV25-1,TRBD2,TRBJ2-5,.,CASNSGRGETQYF,TGTGCCAGCAATAGCGGGAGAGGAGAGACCCAGTACTTC
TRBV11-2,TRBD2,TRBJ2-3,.,CASSFPGRPDTQYF,TGTGCCAGCAGCTTCCCCGGGAGGCCAGATACGCAGTATTTT
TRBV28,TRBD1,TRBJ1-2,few,CASSPRQGEGYTF,TGTGCCAGCAGTCCCCGACAGGGGGAAGGCTACACCTTC